A single sample is the source of the 25 T cell receptor beta chains below, sequenced in a study of memory CD4+ T cells and cytomegalovirus serostatus. Clones were read by immunoSEQ multiplex PCR, and TCRdb kept only the in-frame ones, dropping some. The sample includes some 49,000 clones, 75% to 85% seen only once; the top ten take 0.9% to 0.95%. Single viable CD3+CD4+CD8-CD45RO+ cells were sorted as the memory CD4+ T cells. Sequenced material: memory CD4+ T cells from blood. Receptor source: an adult in good health and CMV-seronegative.

The J gene is TRBJ1-3, the V gene TRBV6-5, with D perhaps TRBD1 (6 bases). V lost 6 bases to trimming and J lost 0 bases, with 9 bases between them. Per germline, CDR1 MNHEY and CDR2 SVGAGI. This CDR3 spans 14 amino acids. CDR3 DNA sequence: TGTGCCAGCAGGCGGGACACCTCTGGAAACACCATATATTTT. Translated, it gives CASRRDTSGNTIYF.

The chain recombines TRBV5-8 with TRBJ2-3; 7 positions agree with TRBD2. With V trimmed by 0 bases and J by 6 bases, 10 bases remained unmatched. CDR3 length: 16 residues. Germline lookup yields CDR1 SGHTS and CDR2 YDEGEE. The CDR3 nucleotides are TGTGCCAGCAGCTTGGGGACATTGTCCGGGGGGGATACGCAGTATTTT. As protein: CASSLGTLSGGDTQYF. Filled out from reference TRBV5-8 and TRBJ2-3, the complete variable domain reads EAGVTQSPTHLIKTRGQQATLRCSPISGHTSVYWYQQALGLGLQFLLWYDEGEERNRGNFPPRFSGRQFPNYSSELNVNALELEDSALYLCASSLGTLSGGDTQYFGPGTRLTVL.

The V gene is TRBV6-6, the J gene TRBJ2-6; D is tentatively TRBD1 or TRBD2 (5 bases each). CDR1 and CDR2 (germline): MNHNY, SVGAGI (reference sequence). The CDR3 length is 16 residues. V was shortened by 6 bases and J by 4 bases, with 16 bases between the two germline ends. CDR3 DNA: TGTGCCAGCAGCCCTTGGGGGTCCTGGGGGGCCAACGTCCTGACTTTC. Protein product: CASSPWGSWGANVLTF.

The chain joins TRBV28 to TRBJ1-1, with D possibly matching TRBD1 (6 bases). Trimming cost V 10 bases and J 5 bases, with 11 bases left between them. Looked up from germline, CDR1 is MDHEN and CDR2 is SYDVKM. CDR3 size: 11 residues. The CDR3 nucleotides are TGTGCCACGGAGGGGGTAACTGAAGCTTTCTTT. The encoded protein is CATEGVTEAFF.

This chain uses TRBV5-4 with TRBJ2-2; D uncertain. V was pared by 4 bases and J by 6 bases, with 19 bases between. The CDR3 contains 16 residues. Per germline, CDR1 SGHNT and CDR2 YYREEE (reference sequence). The CDR3 bases are TGTGCCAGCAGCCTTCGGTCGGCATGGGGTGCCGGGGAGCTGTTTTTT. Translating it yields CASSLRSAWGAGELFF.

The chain joins TRBV29-1 to TRBJ2-7, with D perhaps assigned TRBD1 or TRBD2 (5 bases each). This CDR3 comprises 13 residues. The germline V gene encodes CDR1 SQVTM and CDR2 ANQGSEA. Trimming cost V 5 bases and J 0 bases, with 11 bases left between them. For the CDR3, the DNA is TGCAGCGTTCGGGACCTAGACTCCTACGAGCAGTACTTC. It encodes CSVRDLDSYEQYF.

The chain carries TRBV9 and TRBJ1-2, with TRBD1 matching 8 bases. The CDR3 length is 17 residues. Germline V CDR1 and CDR2: SGDLS, YYNGEE. Losses at the gene ends were 3 bases for V and 3 bases for J; bases not matched to a gene: 13. The chain's CDR3 is CASSGASLTGEHYGYTF. The DNA for the CDR3 is TGTGCCAGCAGCGGCGCAAGCTTGACAGGGGAGCACTATGGCTACACCTTC.

The count of this clone is one. The chain uses TRBV6-5 and TRBJ1-2, with 7 bases fitting TRBD1. After removal of 1 base from V and 4 bases from J, the junction contained 3 bases not matched to a gene. CDR1 and CDR2 (germline): MNHEY, SVGAGI. The CDR3 sequence is 14 residues long. DNA for the CDR3: TGTGCCAGCAGTTACTTTAACAGGGGCTATGGCTACACCTTC. The encoded protein is CASSYFNRGYGYTF.

This clone came up once. This chain links TRBV7-2 with TRBJ1-4; D may be TRBD1 (5 bases). The CDR3 totals 14 residues. Germline assignment: CDR1 SGHTA and CDR2 FQGNSA. With 4 bases removed from V and 4 bases from J, the gap between germline ends came to 10 bases. CDR3 bases: TGTGCCAGCAGCTCGGGACGGAGTAATGAAAAACTGTTTTTT. Its translation: CASSSGRSNEKLFF.

The chain has TRBV5-4 and TRBJ1-1; D perhaps matches TRBD1 (5 bases). The CDR3 length is 14 residues. The V end lost 0 bases, the J end lost 7 bases, and 13 bases lay between the germline ends. In germline, CDR1 is SGHNT, CDR2 YYREEE (reference sequence). CDR3 bases: TGTGCCAGCAGCTTGGCCGCAGGGTTTAATGAAGCTTTCTTT. This gives the protein CASSLAAGFNEAFF.

The rearrangement joins TRBV5-4 to TRBJ2-2, with a possible D match to TRBD2 (6 bases). V lost 0 bases to trimming and J lost 5 bases, with 8 bases between them. CDR3 length: 14 amino acids. Germline V CDR1 and CDR2: SGHNT, YYREEE (reference sequence). The CDR3 is CASSLGLVTGELFF. DNA of the CDR3: TGTGCCAGCAGCTTGGGACTAGTGACCGGGGAGCTGTTTTTT.

CDR3 DNA sequence: TGTGCCAGCAGTCCAGGACAGGGCCAGTTCTCCTACGAGCAGTACTTC. It encodes CASSPGQGQFSYEQYF. The chain employs TRBV27 and TRBJ2-7; 8 nucleotides align to TRBD1. CDR1 and CDR2 from the germline V gene are MNHEY and SMNVEV (reference sequence). Trimming took 5 bases from V and 0 from J; bases not matched to a gene: 9. The CDR3 totals 16 residues.

V usage is TRBV18 and J usage is TRBJ1-3; no definite D call. The V and J ends lost 0 bases and 2 bases respectively, with 14 bases between them. Germline CDR1 reads KGHSH; CDR2 reads LQKENI. This CDR3 is 17 amino acids long. CDR3 coding DNA: TGTGCCAGCTCACCACCGAGTCTGGGTATTCCTGGAAACACCATATATTTT. Translated: CASSPPSLGIPGNTIYF.

V usage is TRBV5-1 and J usage is TRBJ1-6, with D possibly TRBD1 on 6 matching bases. The CDR3 has 16 amino acids. From germline, CDR1 is SGHRS and CDR2 YFSETQ. V lost 7 bases and J 13 bases, leaving 27 bases between the germline ends. The CDR3 is CASCNEDSRLGEPLHF. Written as DNA, the CDR3 is TGCGCCAGCTGCAATGAGGACAGCCGCTTGGGAGAGCCCCTCCACTTT.

V is TRBV7-9 and J is TRBJ1-4, with TRBD1 identical over 7 bases. The CDR3 length is 14 residues. The germline V gene encodes CDR1 SEHNR and CDR2 FQNEAQ (reference sequence). Trimming took 5 bases from V and 6 from J; bases not matched to a gene: 6. The CDR3 DNA is TGTGCCAGCAGCCGACAGGGAATCGATGAAAAACTGTTTTTT. Translated, it gives CASSRQGIDEKLFF. The full variable domain, with the rest looked up from reference TRBV7-9 and TRBJ1-4, is DTGVSQNPRHKITKRGQNVTFRCDPISEHNRLYWYRQTLGQGPEFLTYFQNEAQLEKSRLLSDRFSAERPKGSFSTLEIQRTEQGDSAMYLCASSRQGIDEKLFFGSGTQLSVL.

DNA of the CDR3: TGTGCCAGCAGCCAAGTGTGGGGGAACACTGAAGCTTTCTTT. Its protein product is CASSQVWGNTEAFF. The chain uses TRBV14 and TRBJ1-1; D call uncertain. CDR3 length: 14 amino acids. Germline-derived CDR1 and CDR2 are SGHDN and FVKESK. V dropped 1 base and J dropped 1 base, with 7 bases sitting between them.

The chain uses TRBV7-6 and TRBJ1-6; D possibly corresponds to TRBD1 (6 bases). The CDR3 length is 15 residues. CDR1 is SGHVS and CDR2 is FNYEAQ in the germline V gene. Trimming removed 4 bases at V and 5 bases at J, with 12 bases between. The CDR3 coding sequence is TGTGCCAGCAGCTATAGACAGGATAATAATTCACCCCTCCACTTT. The encoded protein is CASSYRQDNNSPLHF.

The CDR3 region has the DNA TGTGCCAGCAGCCTGGACAGTTACGAGCAGTACTTC. Translating it yields CASSLDSYEQYF. V usage is TRBV25-1 and J usage is TRBJ2-7; D perhaps matches TRBD1 (6 bases). In germline, CDR1 is MGHDK, CDR2 SYGVNS. The CDR3 spans 12 residues. Deletions cut 6 bases from V and 4 bases from J, with 10 bases between.

The count of this clone is one. The chain carries TRBV7-9 and TRBJ2-1; a possible D gene is TRBD1 (5 bases). CDR3 size: 14 residues. Germline-derived CDR1 and CDR2 are SEHNR and FQNEAQ (reference sequence). V was cut by 4 bases and J by 3 bases, with 10 bases left in between. CDR3 DNA sequence: TGTGCCAGCAGCTCTACAGGATACTACAATGAGCAGTTCTTC. It encodes CASSSTGYYNEQFF.

CDR3: CASSLTSGGRNEQFF. Written as DNA, the CDR3 is TGTGCCAGCAGTTTAACTAGCGGGGGTAGGAATGAGCAGTTCTTC. The rearrangement uses TRBV28 and TRBJ2-1; 11 nucleotides align to TRBD2. From germline, CDR1 is MDHEN and CDR2 SYDVKM. Trimming removed 2 bases from V and 7 bases from J; junction bases left unmatched: 4. This CDR3 is 15 amino acids long.

The rearrangement joins TRBV14 to TRBJ1-2; unclear D gene. The CDR3 contains 14 residues. The germline V gene has CDR1 SGHDN and CDR2 FVKESK. Between the trimmed V and J ends, which lost 0 bases and 4 bases, there was a span of 9 bases. The CDR3 sequence: CASSQDLRSYGYTF. As DNA, the CDR3 is TGTGCCAGCAGCCAAGACCTTCGGAGCTATGGCTACACCTTC.

This clone appeared a few times. The chain carries TRBV18 and TRBJ1-1; D call uncertain. The CDR3 extends over 13 amino acids. The germline gives CDR1 KGHSH, CDR2 LQKENI. The V gene lost 6 bases and the J gene lost 1 base, with 9 bases spanning the gap. CDR3 in amino acids: CASSLHKNTEAFF. CDR3 nucleotides: TGTGCCAGCTCCCTTCATAAGAACACTGAAGCTTTCTTT. Filled out from reference TRBV18 and TRBJ1-1, the complete variable domain reads NAGVMQNPRHLVRRRGQEARLRCSPMKGHSHVYWYRQLPEEGLKFMVYLQKENIIDESGMPKERFSAEFPKEGPSILRIQQVVRGDSAAYFCASSLHKNTEAFFGQGTRLTVV.

The chain uses TRBV28 and TRBJ2-7, with 11 bases that match TRBD1. Germline CDR1 is MDHEN and CDR2 is SYDVKM. After removal of 6 bases from V and 7 bases from J, the junction contained 11 bases not matched to a gene. The CDR3 consists of 15 residues. CDR3 in DNA: TGTGCCAGCAGGAGGACAGGGGGCGCAAAGTGGGAGCAGTACTTC. This codes for CASRRTGGAKWEQYF.

The chain recombines TRBV15 with TRBJ1-1; D gene ambiguous. The germline V gene encodes CDR1 LNHNV and CDR2 YYDKDF (reference sequence). V lost 0 bases to trimming and J lost 0 bases, with 14 bases between them. There are 17 residues in the CDR3. The CDR3 spells CATSRDSGYLMNTEAFF. The DNA for the CDR3 is TGTGCCACCAGCAGAGATTCGGGCTACCTCATGAACACTGAAGCTTTCTTT.

CDR3 region: CASSIDHRGATQETQYF. CDR3 bases: TGTGCCAGCAGCATCGACCACAGGGGCGCTACTCAAGAGACCCAGTACTTC. The chain links TRBV5-4 to TRBJ2-5; 7 nucleotides line up with TRBD1. Trimming removed 4 bases from V and 2 bases from J; junction bases left unmatched: 14. From germline, CDR1 is SGHNT and CDR2 YYREEE (reference sequence). The CDR3 consists of 17 residues.